A single sample gave rise to the 15 T cell receptor beta chains below, sequenced in a study of blood T cell repertoires in COVID-19. Sequenced by immunoSEQ multiplex PCR; TCRdb stores in-frame clones only, minus some. The data show about 62,000 clones, approximately 88% seen once. Material: peripheral blood. These receptors originate from a human donor in a cohort sampled during active COVID-19.

This chain links TRBV4-1 with TRBJ2-3; D uncertain. Germline CDR1 MGHRA, CDR2 YSYEKL. Trimming removed 4 bases at V and 6 bases at J, with 11 bases between. This CDR3 is built from 13 residues. The CDR3 region is CASSPLLSDTQYF. In DNA form, the CDR3 reads TGCGCCAGCAGCCCCCTCCTATCGGATACGCAGTATTTT.

V is TRBV5-1 and J is TRBJ1-3; D remains unclear. Germline values: CDR1 SGHRS, CDR2 YFSETQ. V lost 4 bases to trimming and J lost 2 bases, with 22 bases between them. The CDR3 loop spans 18 amino acids. The CDR3 here is CASSPSLGREWAGNTIYF. DNA of the CDR3: TGCGCCAGCAGCCCCTCCTTAGGCCGGGAATGGGCTGGAAACACCATATATTTT.

The J gene is TRBJ1-3, the V gene TRBV4-2, with D possibly matching TRBD1 (5 bases). Trimming shortened V by 3 bases and J by 4 bases, and 19 bases separated the two germline ends. Germline loops: CDR1 LGHNA, CDR2 YNFKEQ. The CDR3 is made up of 17 amino acids. As DNA, the CDR3 is TGTGCCAGCAGCCAGGGGGGGGACTGGGCAGAAGGAAACACCATATATTTT. It specifies CASSQGGDWAEGNTIYF.

The chain is built from TRBV4-3 and TRBJ1-4, with D hard to call. The CDR3 covers 15 residues. V lost 1 base, J lost 5 bases, and 11 bases lay in between. Germline CDR1 reads LGHNA; CDR2 reads YSLEER. Written as DNA, the CDR3 is TGCGCCAGCAGCCAAGGGGCGAGGGCGAATGAAAAACTGTTTTTT. Translated: CASSQGARANEKLFF.

This clone was recorded a few times. The chain has TRBV30 and TRBJ2-7, with D perhaps matching TRBD1 (6 bases). The length of the CDR3 is 13 residues. Germline CDR1 GTSNPN, CDR2 SVGIG (reference sequence). Trimming cost V 2 bases and J 2 bases, with 10 bases left between them. CDR3 region: CAWSLQGAYEQYF. In DNA, the CDR3 is TGTGCCTGGAGTCTACAGGGCGCCTACGAGCAGTACTTC. Full variable domain (rest looked up from reference TRBV30 and TRBJ2-7): SQTIHQWPATLVQPVGSPLSLECTVEGTSNPNLYWYRQAAGRGLQLLFYSVGIGQISSEVPQNLSASRPQDRQFILSSKKLLLSDSGFYLCAWSLQGAYEQYFGPGTRLTVT.

The V and J genes are TRBV4-1 and TRBJ1-2; D perhaps matches TRBD1 (5 bases). This CDR3 contains 11 residues. The V end was cut by 8 bases, the J end by 4 bases, with 8 bases between. Germline CDR1 and CDR2: MGHRA and YSYEKL. CDR3 loop: CASQGIYGYTF. The CDR3 nucleotides read TGCGCCAGCCAGGGTATCTATGGCTACACCTTC.

This clone was detected a few times. The V and J genes are TRBV5-6 and TRBJ2-7; D possibly corresponds to TRBD1 (6 bases). This CDR3 comprises 14 residues. With 2 bases removed from V and 0 bases from J, the gap between germline ends came to 9 bases. The germline gives CDR1 SGHDT, CDR2 YYEEEE. The CDR3: CASSFGQFSYEQYF. As DNA, the CDR3 is TGTGCCAGCAGCTTCGGACAGTTCTCCTACGAGCAGTACTTC.

The V gene is TRBV3-1 (or the pseudogene TRBV3-2), the J gene TRBJ2-4, with TRBD1 matching over 7 bases. Trimming at V came to 2 bases and at J to 6 bases, leaving 7 bases not matched to a gene. Looked up from germline, CDR1 is LGHDT and CDR2 is YNNKEL (reference sequence). CDR3 length: 15 amino acids. CDR3 bases: TGTGCCAGCAGCCAAATGTTGACAGGGATAAACATTCAGTACTTC. Translation gives CASSQMLTGINIQYF.

The chain joins TRBV12-3 or TRBV12-4 to TRBJ1-1; D uncertain. Between the trimmed V and J ends, which lost 3 bases and 4 bases, there was a span of 6 bases. The CDR3 has 12 amino acids. The CDR3 DNA reads as TGTGCCAGCAGTTTCGGTATCACTGAAGCTTTCTTT. This codes for CASSFGITEAFF.

The CDR3 region is CATSRDRGHEQYF. In DNA form, the CDR3 reads TGTGCCACCAGCAGAGACAGGGGACACGAGCAGTACTTC. The chain is built from TRBV15 and TRBJ2-7, with a possible D match to TRBD1 (6 bases). V lost 0 bases and J 5 bases, leaving 8 bases between the germline ends. CDR3 length: 13 amino acids. Germline loops: CDR1 LNHNV, CDR2 YYDKDF (reference sequence).

The chain carries TRBV14 and TRBJ1-1; no definite D call. CDR3 length: 16 residues. Per the germline V gene, CDR1 is SGHDN and CDR2 is FVKESK. V lost 0 bases and J lost 0, with 11 bases in between. This CDR3 is CASSQDLGDLNTEAFF. The CDR3 DNA reads as TGTGCCAGCAGCCAAGATTTGGGAGACTTGAACACTGAAGCTTTCTTT.

J is TRBJ2-3 and V is TRBV5-6, with D perhaps TRBD2 (5 bases). The CDR3 sequence is 14 residues long. V dropped 2 bases and J dropped 4 bases, with 11 bases sitting between them. CDR1 SGHDT and CDR2 YYEEEE come from the germline V gene. CDR3 coding DNA: TGTGCCAGCAGCTTTGAGAGGGTGCCAGATACGCAGTATTTT. Protein sequence: CASSFERVPDTQYF.

This clone was seen only once. CDR3 DNA: TGTGCCAGCAGCCAAGAGATTAGCATTCCCGGGGAGCTGTTTTTT. Its protein product is CASSQEISIPGELFF. The chain recombines TRBV4-2 with TRBJ2-2; D unclear. The ends were cut back, 0 bases at V and 6 bases at J, with 11 bases in the middle. This CDR3 is 15 amino acids long. The germline V gene has CDR1 LGHNA and CDR2 YNFKEQ.

The V and J genes are TRBV7-2 and TRBJ2-1, with a weak D call TRBD2 (7 bases). V was trimmed by 3 bases and J by 8 bases, leaving 14 bases between them. The CDR3 loop spans 14 amino acids. Germline V gene data show CDR1 as SGHTA and CDR2 as FQGNSA. In nucleotides, the CDR3 is TGTGCCAGCAGCTTTGGGGGGGGCCTATATGAGCAGTTCTTC. Residues: CASSFGGGLYEQFF.

The chain links TRBV7-2 to TRBJ1-5; D is undetermined. This CDR3 contains 14 residues. Germline-derived CDR1 and CDR2 are SGHTA and FQGNSA. Trimming removed 0 bases at V and 3 bases at J, with 6 bases between. CDR3 sequence: CASSLASDNQPQHF. Written as DNA, the CDR3 is TGTGCCAGCAGCTTAGCTTCAGACAATCAGCCCCAGCATTTT. Together with reference TRBV7-2 and TRBJ1-5, the CDR3 gives the full variable domain: GAGVSQSPSNKVTEKGKDVELRCDPISGHTALYWYRQSLGQGLEFLIYFQGNSAPDKSGLPSDRFSAERTGGSVSTLTIQRTQQEDSAVYLCASSLASDNQPQHFGDGTRLSIL.